A selection of T cell receptor beta chains follows, all from one sample in a study of PD-1 blockade in classical Hodgkin lymphoma. Measured with immunoSEQ multiplex PCR; TCRdb has only the in-frame clones, and not every one. Among about 13,000 clones listed, more than 85% were seen once. The sequencing here drew on peripheral blood mononuclear cells (PBMCs), taken at baseline. These receptors originate from a human donor with classical Hodgkin lymphoma. The CDR3 runs from the conserved cysteine through the conserved F or W. D genes are given only for firm matches. Rows may omit the clone size; those that give it use once, few, many or a size class.

J gene: TRBJ1-5; D gene: NA; clone size: NA; CDR3 length: 13; V gene: TRBV18; CDR3 protein: CASSMLGGQPQHF; CDR3 DNA: TGTGCCAGCTCAATGCTGGGGGGGCAGCCCCAGCATTTT
J gene: TRBJ2-3; D gene: TRBD2; clone size: NA; CDR3 length: 11; V gene: TRBV5-1; CDR3 protein: CASTGGDTQYF; CDR3 DNA: TGCGCCAGCACGGGGGGAGATACGCAGTATTTT
J gene: TRBJ1-3; D gene: NA; clone size: NA; CDR3 length: 16; V gene: TRBV7-9; CDR3 protein: CASSSGTAEDGNTIYF; CDR3 DNA: TGTGCCAGCAGCTCCGGGACCGCCGAGGATGGAAACACCATATATTTT
J gene: TRBJ1-5; D gene: NA; clone size: NA; CDR3 length: 15; V gene: TRBV7-9; CDR3 protein: CASSPGHNSNQPQHF; CDR3 DNA: TGTGCCAGCAGCCCTGGGCATAATAGCAATCAGCCCCAGCATTTT
J gene: TRBJ1-5; D gene: NA; clone size: NA; CDR3 length: 13; V gene: TRBV5-6; CDR3 protein: CASSSQPDQPQHF; CDR3 DNA: TGTGCCAGCAGCTCACAACCTGATCAGCCCCAGCATTTT
J gene: TRBJ1-2; D gene: NA; clone size: NA; CDR3 length: 12; V gene: TRBV19; CDR3 protein: CARRTGNYGYTF; CDR3 DNA: TGTGCCAGACGGACGGGGAACTATGGCTACACCTTC
J gene: TRBJ1-6; D gene: NA; clone size: NA; CDR3 length: 13; V gene: TRBV30; CDR3 protein: CARGEGGNSPLHF; CDR3 DNA: TGTGCCCGGGGCGAGGGAGGAAATTCACCCCTCCACTTT
J gene: TRBJ2-2; D gene: NA; clone size: few; CDR3 length: 18; V gene: TRBV2; CDR3 protein: CASSEVSLVSANTGELFF; CDR3 DNA: TGTGCCAGCAGTGAAGTTAGTCTGGTGTCAGCGAACACCGGGGAGCTGTTTTTT
J gene: TRBJ1-5; D gene: NA; clone size: once; CDR3 length: 17; V gene: TRBV9; CDR3 protein: CASSVGWTEIYNQPQHF; CDR3 DNA: TGTGCCAGCAGCGTAGGTTGGACAGAGATTTACAATCAGCCCCAGCATTTT
J gene: TRBJ2-3; D gene: TRBD2; clone size: NA; CDR3 length: 15; V gene: TRBV28; CDR3 protein: CASSSRLAGPDTQYF; CDR3 DNA: TGTGCCAGCAGCTCTAGACTAGCGGGGCCAGATACGCAGTATTTT
J gene: TRBJ1-1; D gene: NA; clone size: NA; CDR3 length: 12; V gene: TRBV29-1; CDR3 protein: CSVGTWNTEAFF; CDR3 DNA: TGCAGCGTTGGTACTTGGAACACTGAAGCTTTCTTT
J gene: TRBJ2-7; D gene: NA; clone size: NA; CDR3 length: 11; V gene: TRBV30; CDR3 protein: CAWRNPGPVYF; CDR3 DNA: TGTGCCTGGAGAAACCCGGGACCCGTGTACTTC
J gene: TRBJ1-1; D gene: NA; clone size: NA; CDR3 length: 16; V gene: TRBV10-3; CDR3 protein: CAISESLVRVNTEAFF; CDR3 DNA: TGTGCCATCAGTGAGTCGCTTGTACGGGTGAACACTGAAGCTTTCTTT
J gene: TRBJ2-7; D gene: NA; clone size: NA; CDR3 length: 17; V gene: TRBV4-2; CDR3 protein: CASSQDSGQGGPYEQYF; CDR3 DNA: TGTGCCAGCAGCCAAGATTCCGGGCAGGGGGGTCCCTACGAGCAGTACTTC
J gene: TRBJ1-2; D gene: NA; clone size: NA; CDR3 length: 13; V gene: TRBV27; CDR3 protein: CASRNLVGARDTF; CDR3 DNA: TGTGCCAGCAGGAACTTGGTGGGAGCCCGCGACACCTTC
J gene: TRBJ2-7; D gene: NA; clone size: NA; CDR3 length: 12; V gene: TRBV29-1; CDR3 protein: CSVGTDSYEQYF; CDR3 DNA: TGCAGCGTGGGGACTGACTCCTACGAGCAGTACTTC
J gene: TRBJ2-5; D gene: NA; clone size: NA; CDR3 length: 13; V gene: TRBV2; CDR3 protein: CASSDYVKETQYF; CDR3 DNA: TGTGCCAGCAGTGATTACGTTAAAGAGACCCAGTACTTC
J gene: TRBJ1-3; D gene: NA; clone size: NA; CDR3 length: 16; V gene: TRBV25-1; CDR3 protein: CASSEGPGPYGNTIYF; CDR3 DNA: TGTGCCAGCAGTGAGGGTCCAGGGCCCTATGGAAACACCATATATTTT
J gene: TRBJ1-2; D gene: NA; clone size: NA; CDR3 length: 15; V gene: TRBV6-5; CDR3 protein: CASSYLSGGGDGYTF; CDR3 DNA: TGTGCCAGCAGTTACCTTTCGGGGGGTGGAGATGGCTACACCTTC
J gene: TRBJ2-3; D gene: NA; clone size: NA; CDR3 length: 12; V gene: TRBV7-3; CDR3 protein: CASSLSRDTQYF; CDR3 DNA: TGTGCCAGCAGCTTATCGAGAGATACGCAGTATTTT
J gene: TRBJ2-3; D gene: NA; clone size: NA; CDR3 length: 13; V gene: TRBV6-4; CDR3 protein: CASSDSEADTQYF; CDR3 DNA: TGTGCCAGCAGTGACTCGGAAGCAGATACGCAGTATTTT
J gene: TRBJ2-7; D gene: NA; clone size: NA; CDR3 length: 15; V gene: TRBV9; CDR3 protein: CASSVATGLLYEQYF; CDR3 DNA: TGTGCCAGCAGCGTAGCTACAGGCCTCCTCTACGAGCAGTACTTC
J gene: TRBJ1-3; D gene: NA; clone size: NA; CDR3 length: 14; V gene: TRBV2; CDR3 protein: CASNQERAGNTIYF; CDR3 DNA: TGTGCCAGCAATCAAGAAAGGGCTGGAAACACCATATATTTT
J gene: TRBJ1-2; D gene: TRBD1; clone size: NA; CDR3 length: 13; V gene: TRBV9; CDR3 protein: CASSVEGDRGLTF; CDR3 DNA: TGTGCCAGCAGCGTAGAGGGGGACAGGGGGCTCACCTTC
J gene: TRBJ1-3; D gene: NA; clone size: NA; CDR3 length: 16; V gene: TRBV5-1; CDR3 protein: CASSLAPGDAGNTIYF; CDR3 DNA: TGCGCCAGCAGCTTGGCCCCCGGGGATGCTGGAAACACCATATATTTT
J gene: TRBJ2-1; D gene: NA; clone size: once; CDR3 length: 13; V gene: TRBV11-2; CDR3 protein: CASSTGLLNEQFF; CDR3 DNA: TGTGCCAGCAGCACGGGACTTTTAAATGAGCAGTTCTTC
J gene: TRBJ2-1; D gene: TRBD2; clone size: once; CDR3 length: 15; V gene: TRBV2; CDR3 protein: CASSERREFDNEQFF; CDR3 DNA: TGTGCCAGCAGTGAACGGCGGGAGTTCGACAATGAGCAGTTCTTC
J gene: TRBJ1-5; D gene: NA; clone size: NA; CDR3 length: 14; V gene: TRBV5-5; CDR3 protein: CASSFSQSNQPQHF; CDR3 DNA: TGTGCCAGCAGCTTTAGCCAGTCCAATCAGCCCCAGCATTTT
J gene: TRBJ2-5; D gene: TRBD1; clone size: NA; CDR3 length: 13; V gene: TRBV7-3; CDR3 protein: CASSSAGGETQYF; CDR3 DNA: TGTGCCAGCAGCTCCGCAGGGGGAGAGACCCAGTACTTC
J gene: TRBJ2-7; D gene: NA; clone size: NA; CDR3 length: 16; V gene: TRBV4-1; CDR3 protein: CASSRQGVAGPYEQYF; CDR3 DNA: TGCGCCAGCAGCCGCCAGGGGGTAGCGGGACCTTACGAGCAGTACTTC
J gene: TRBJ1-3; D gene: NA; clone size: medium-sized; CDR3 length: 13; V gene: TRBV2; CDR3 protein: CASSGGGGNTIYF; CDR3 DNA: TGTGCCAGCAGTGGAGGGGGTGGAAACACCATATATTTT
J gene: TRBJ2-7; D gene: TRBD2; clone size: NA; CDR3 length: 15; V gene: TRBV19; CDR3 protein: CASSILAGDQYEQYF; CDR3 DNA: TGTGCCAGTAGTATCTTAGCGGGAGATCAGTACGAGCAGTACTTC
J gene: TRBJ1-1; D gene: NA; clone size: NA; CDR3 length: 12; V gene: TRBV7-9; CDR3 protein: CASSLAYTEAFF; CDR3 DNA: TGTGCCAGCAGCTTAGCTTACACTGAAGCTTTCTTT
J gene: TRBJ1-5; D gene: NA; clone size: few; CDR3 length: 13; V gene: TRBV19; CDR3 protein: CASSILGHQPQHF; CDR3 DNA: TGTGCCAGTAGTATCTTGGGGCATCAGCCCCAGCATTTT
J gene: TRBJ1-6; D gene: TRBD1; clone size: NA; CDR3 length: 16; V gene: TRBV30; CDR3 protein: CAWSKSRTGIESPLHF; CDR3 DNA: TGTGCCTGGAGTAAGTCAAGGACAGGAATTGAATCACCCCTCCACTTT
J gene: TRBJ2-3; D gene: NA; clone size: NA; CDR3 length: 13; V gene: TRBV10-1; CDR3 protein: CASTARGTDTQYF; CDR3 DNA: TGCGCCAGCACCGCCCGGGGCACAGATACGCAGTATTTT
J gene: TRBJ2-5; D gene: TRBD2; clone size: NA; CDR3 length: 15; V gene: TRBV7-2; CDR3 protein: CASSLISGSLGTQYF; CDR3 DNA: TGTGCCAGCAGCTTAATTAGCGGGAGTCTAGGGACCCAGTACTTC
J gene: TRBJ2-6; D gene: NA; clone size: once; CDR3 length: 14; V gene: TRBV29-1; CDR3 protein: CSVEGGPQGNVLTF; CDR3 DNA: TGCAGCGTTGAAGGCGGACCACAAGGCAACGTCCTGACTTTC